The T cell receptor (beta chain) under discussion was sequenced for a study of neurological immune-mediated disorders. Study at large: The disease course was relapsing-remitting in some 30 and secondary progressive in 3 of the 34 multiple sclerosis patients. Whole-study findings and limits: TCR-beta repertoires seemed private in all groups, with no expanded CDR3 amino acid sequences shared.

Each CDR3 protein is one row after TCRdb ran MiXCR on the 5' RACE reads. This sample yields 45,000 to 50,000 distinct CDR3 sequences, of which 4.5% are seen a single time; 5.7% belongs to the top ten. This CDR3 is built from 12 residues. In germline, CDR1 is SGHAT, CDR2 FQNNGV. Trimming cost V 0 bases and J 11 bases, with 8 bases left between them. In this sample, this clonotype turned up a few times. Its antigen is still unknown. Unsorted libraries used 2 million PBMCs kept at -80 degrees C. The sequencing input was PBMCs. The TCR originated in a woman in her fifties or sixties with multiple sclerosis. This sequence joins TRBV11-2 and TRBJ2-1; D is unresolved. CDR3 residues: CASSLDLRQQFF. The DNA for the CDR3 is TGTGCCAGCAGCTTAGATCTTCGACAGCAGTTCTTC.